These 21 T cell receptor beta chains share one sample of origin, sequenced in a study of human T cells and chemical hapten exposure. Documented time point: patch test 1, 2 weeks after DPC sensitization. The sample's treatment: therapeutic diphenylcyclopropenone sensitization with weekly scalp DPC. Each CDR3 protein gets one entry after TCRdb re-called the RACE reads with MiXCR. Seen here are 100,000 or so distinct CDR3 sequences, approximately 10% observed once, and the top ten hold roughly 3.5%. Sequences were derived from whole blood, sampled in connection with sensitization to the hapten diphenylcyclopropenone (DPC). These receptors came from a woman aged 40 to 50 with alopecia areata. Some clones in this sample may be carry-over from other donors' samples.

The CDR3 coding sequence is TGTGCCAGCAGTTTATGGCGGACAGGAGAAGCTTTCTTT. Amino acids: CASSLWRTGEAFF. The chain combines TRBV28 with TRBJ1-1; 7 bases are a match to TRBD1. The V and J ends lost 0 bases and 8 bases, in that order; junction bases with no gene match: 3. CDR1 and CDR2 from the germline V gene are MDHEN and SYDVKM. The CDR3 contains 13 residues.

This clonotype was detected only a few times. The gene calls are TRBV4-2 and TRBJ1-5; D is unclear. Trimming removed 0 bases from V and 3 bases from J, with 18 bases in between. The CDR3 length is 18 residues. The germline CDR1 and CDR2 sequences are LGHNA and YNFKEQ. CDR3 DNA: TGTGCCAGCAGCCAAGATCTTTTGGATCGAACAGCCAATCAGCCCCAGCATTTT. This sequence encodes CASSQDLLDRTANQPQHF.

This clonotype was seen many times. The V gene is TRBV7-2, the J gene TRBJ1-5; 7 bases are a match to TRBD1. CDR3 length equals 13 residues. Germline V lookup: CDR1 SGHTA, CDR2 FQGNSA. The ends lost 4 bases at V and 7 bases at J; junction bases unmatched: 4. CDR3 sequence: CASSSQGDQPQHF. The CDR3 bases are TGTGCCAGCAGCTCGCAGGGGGACCAGCCCCAGCATTTT. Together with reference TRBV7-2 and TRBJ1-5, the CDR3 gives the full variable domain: GAGVSQSPSNKVTEKGKDVELRCDPISGHTALYWYRQSLGQGLEFLIYFQGNSAPDKSGLPSDRFSAERTGGSVSTLTIQRTQQEDSAVYLCASSSQGDQPQHFGDGTRLSIL.

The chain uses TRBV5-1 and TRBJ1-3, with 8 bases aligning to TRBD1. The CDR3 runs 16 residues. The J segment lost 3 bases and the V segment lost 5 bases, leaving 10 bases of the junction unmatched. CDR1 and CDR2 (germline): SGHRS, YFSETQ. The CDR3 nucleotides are TGCGCCAGCAGTCCCGTATCCGACAGGGGTGGAAACACCATATATTTT. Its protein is CASSPVSDRGGNTIYF.

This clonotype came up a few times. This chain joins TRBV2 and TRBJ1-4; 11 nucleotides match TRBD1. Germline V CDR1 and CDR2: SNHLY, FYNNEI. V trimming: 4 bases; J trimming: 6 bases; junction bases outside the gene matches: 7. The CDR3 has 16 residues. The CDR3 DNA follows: TGTGCCAGCAGTGCAGGACAGGGGGCTGGTGATGAAAAACTGTTTTTT. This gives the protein CASSAGQGAGDEKLFF.

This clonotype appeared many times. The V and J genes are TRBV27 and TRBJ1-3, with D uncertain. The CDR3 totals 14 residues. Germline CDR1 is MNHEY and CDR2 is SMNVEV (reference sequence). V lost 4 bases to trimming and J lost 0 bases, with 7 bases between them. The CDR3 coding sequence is TGTGCCAGCAGTTCCCCAAGCTCTGGAAACACCATATATTTT. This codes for CASSSPSSGNTIYF.

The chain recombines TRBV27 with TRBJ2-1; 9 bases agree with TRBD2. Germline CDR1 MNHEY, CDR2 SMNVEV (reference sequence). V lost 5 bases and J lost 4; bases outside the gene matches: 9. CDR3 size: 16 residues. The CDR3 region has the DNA TGTGCCAGCAGTCCCCCCGGTGCGGGGGGGTACAATGAGCAGTTCTTC. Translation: CASSPPGAGGYNEQFF.

CDR3 coding DNA: TGTGCCAGCAGCCATCCCTATGGAGGAAAAGAGACCCAGTACTTC. It translates to CASSHPYGGKETQYF. The V gene is TRBV5-4, the J gene TRBJ2-5, with D possibly matching TRBD2 (5 bases). V gave up 4 bases and J gave up 3 bases, with 16 bases separating them. This CDR3 is built from 15 residues. Germline CDR1 SGHNT, CDR2 YYREEE (reference sequence).

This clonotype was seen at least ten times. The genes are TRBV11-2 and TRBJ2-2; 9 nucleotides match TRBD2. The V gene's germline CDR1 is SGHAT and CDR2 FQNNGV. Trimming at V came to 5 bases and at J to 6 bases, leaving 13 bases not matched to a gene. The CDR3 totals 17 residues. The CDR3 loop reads CASSVQSLAGIAGELFF. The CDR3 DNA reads TGTGCCAGCAGCGTACAAAGCCTAGCGGGAATTGCCGGGGAGCTGTTTTTT. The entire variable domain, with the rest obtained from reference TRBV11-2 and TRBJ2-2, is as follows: EAGVAQSPRYKIIEKRQSVAFWCNPISGHATLYWYQQILGQGPKLLIQFQNNGVVDDSQLPKDRFSAERLKGVDSTLKIQPAKLEDSAVYLCASSVQSLAGIAGELFFGEGSRLTVL.

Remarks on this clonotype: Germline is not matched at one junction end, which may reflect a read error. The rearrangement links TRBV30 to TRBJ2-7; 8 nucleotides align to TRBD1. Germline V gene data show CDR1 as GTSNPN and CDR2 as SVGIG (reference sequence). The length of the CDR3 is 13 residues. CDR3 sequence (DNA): TGTGCCTGGAGTGTACAGGGGGAGGAGGTAACGGACTTC. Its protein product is CAWSVQGEEVTDF.

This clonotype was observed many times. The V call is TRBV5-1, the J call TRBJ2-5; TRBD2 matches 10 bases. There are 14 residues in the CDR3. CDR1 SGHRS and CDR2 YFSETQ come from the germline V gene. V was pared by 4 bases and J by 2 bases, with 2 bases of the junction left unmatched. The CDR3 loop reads CASSGGLAQETQYF. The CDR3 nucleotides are TGCGCCAGCAGCGGGGGACTAGCGCAAGAGACCCAGTACTTC. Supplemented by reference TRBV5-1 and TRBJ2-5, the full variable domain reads KAGVTQTPRYLIKTRGQQVTLSCSPISGHRSVSWYQQTPGQGLQFLFEYFSETQRNKGNFPGRFSGRQFSNSRSEMNVSTLELGDSALYLCASSGGLAQETQYFGPGTRLLVL.

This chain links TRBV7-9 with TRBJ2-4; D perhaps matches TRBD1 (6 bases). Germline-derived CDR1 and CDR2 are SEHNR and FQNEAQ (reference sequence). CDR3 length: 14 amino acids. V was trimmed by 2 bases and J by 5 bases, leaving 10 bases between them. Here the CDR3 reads CASSLTGRENIQYF. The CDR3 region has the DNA TGTGCCAGCAGCTTAACAGGGAGAGAAAACATTCAGTACTTC.

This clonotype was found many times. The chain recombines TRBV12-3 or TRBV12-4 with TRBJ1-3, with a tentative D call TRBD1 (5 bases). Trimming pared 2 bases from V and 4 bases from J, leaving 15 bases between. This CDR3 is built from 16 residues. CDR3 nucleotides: TGTGCCAGCAGTTTACAGGGTGGTCTCTCCGGAAACACCATATATTTT. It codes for CASSLQGGLSGNTIYF.

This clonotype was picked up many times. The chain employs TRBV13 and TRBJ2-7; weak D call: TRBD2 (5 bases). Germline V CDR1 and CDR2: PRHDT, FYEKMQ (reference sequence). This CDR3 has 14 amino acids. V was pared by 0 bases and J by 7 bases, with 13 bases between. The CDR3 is CASSLGGIVKEQYF. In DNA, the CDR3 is TGTGCCAGCAGCTTAGGCGGGATTGTAAAGGAGCAGTACTTC.

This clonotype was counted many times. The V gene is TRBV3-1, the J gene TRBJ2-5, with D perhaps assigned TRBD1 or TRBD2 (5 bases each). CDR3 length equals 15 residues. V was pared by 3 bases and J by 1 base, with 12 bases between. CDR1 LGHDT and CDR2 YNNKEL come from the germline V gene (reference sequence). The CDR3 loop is CASSQIRGTQETQYF. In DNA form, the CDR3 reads TGTGCCAGCAGCCAGATTCGTGGGACCCAAGAGACCCAGTACTTC.

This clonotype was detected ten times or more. CDR3 region: CASSDGMNTEAFF. In DNA form, the CDR3 reads TGTGCCAGCAGCGATGGGATGAACACTGAAGCTTTCTTT. The chain combines TRBV28 with TRBJ1-1; D gene ambiguous. The V and J ends lost 6 bases and 0 bases respectively, with 8 bases between them. Germline-derived CDR1 and CDR2 are MDHEN and SYDVKM. CDR3 length equals 13 residues.

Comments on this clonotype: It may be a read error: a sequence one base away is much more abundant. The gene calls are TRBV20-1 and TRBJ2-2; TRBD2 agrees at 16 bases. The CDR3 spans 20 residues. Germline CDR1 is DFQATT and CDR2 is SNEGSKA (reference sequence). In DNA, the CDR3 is TGCAGTACTAGCGTCCCGCCGGGACTAGCGGGAGGGCCGAACACCGGGGAGCTGTTTTTT. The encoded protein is CSTSVPPGLAGGPNTGELFF.

CDR3 in amino acids: CASSLLVSGVSTDTQYF. DNA for the CDR3: TGTGCCAGCAGCCTTCTTGTTAGCGGGGTTTCCACAGATACGCAGTATTTT. The chain employs TRBV14 and TRBJ2-3; 8 bases map to TRBD2. The junction had 11 bases not matched to a gene; V was cut back by 4 bases and J by 2 bases. CDR1 is SGHDN, CDR2 FVKESK, per germline. The CDR3 covers 17 residues.

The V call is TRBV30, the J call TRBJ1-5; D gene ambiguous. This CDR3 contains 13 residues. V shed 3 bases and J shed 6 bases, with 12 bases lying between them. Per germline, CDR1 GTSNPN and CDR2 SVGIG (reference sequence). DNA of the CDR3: TGTGCCTGGAGCCAGACCCGGGCTCAGCCCCAGCATTTT. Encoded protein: CAWSQTRAQPQHF.

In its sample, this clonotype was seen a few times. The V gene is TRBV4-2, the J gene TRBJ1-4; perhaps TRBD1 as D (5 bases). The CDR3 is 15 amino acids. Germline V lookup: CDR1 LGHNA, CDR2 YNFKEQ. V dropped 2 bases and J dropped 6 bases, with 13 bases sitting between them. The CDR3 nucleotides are TGTGCCAGCAGCCAAACCGGGGACTGGGATGAAAAACTGTTTTTT. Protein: CASSQTGDWDEKLFF.

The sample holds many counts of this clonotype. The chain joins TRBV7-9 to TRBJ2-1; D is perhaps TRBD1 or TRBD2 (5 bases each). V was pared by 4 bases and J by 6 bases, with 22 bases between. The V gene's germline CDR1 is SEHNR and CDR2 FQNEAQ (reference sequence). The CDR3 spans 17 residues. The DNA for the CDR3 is TGTGCCAGCAGCTCACCGAGGGGACGAAACACCGGCAATGAGCAGTTCTTC. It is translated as CASSSPRGRNTGNEQFF.